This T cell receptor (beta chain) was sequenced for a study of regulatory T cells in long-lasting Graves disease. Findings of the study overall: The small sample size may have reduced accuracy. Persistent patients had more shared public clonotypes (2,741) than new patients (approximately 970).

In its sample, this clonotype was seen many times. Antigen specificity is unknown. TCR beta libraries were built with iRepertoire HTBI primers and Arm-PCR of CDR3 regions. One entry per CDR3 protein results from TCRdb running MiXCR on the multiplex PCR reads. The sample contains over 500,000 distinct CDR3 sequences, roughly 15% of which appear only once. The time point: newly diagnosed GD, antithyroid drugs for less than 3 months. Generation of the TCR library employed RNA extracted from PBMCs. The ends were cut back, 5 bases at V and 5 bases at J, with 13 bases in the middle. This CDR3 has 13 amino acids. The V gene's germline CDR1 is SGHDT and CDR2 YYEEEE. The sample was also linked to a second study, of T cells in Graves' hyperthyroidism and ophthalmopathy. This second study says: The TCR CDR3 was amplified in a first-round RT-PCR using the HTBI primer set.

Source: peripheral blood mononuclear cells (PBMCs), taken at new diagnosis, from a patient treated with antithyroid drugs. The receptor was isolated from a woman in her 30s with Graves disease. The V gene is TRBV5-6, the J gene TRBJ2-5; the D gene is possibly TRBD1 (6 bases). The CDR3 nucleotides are TGTGCCAGCAGGCGCAGGGGTGGGGAGACCCAGTACTTC. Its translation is CASRRRGGETQYF.